These 12 T cell receptor beta chains originate from one sample sequenced in a study of siplizumab effects on memory and regulatory T cells. The repertoire was sequenced with immunoSEQ multiplex PCR; TCRdb's copy has only in-frame clones and lacks some. Here the sample spans around 120,000 clones, approximately 94% being singletons. Sequencing input: non-Treg CD4+ T cells sorted from blood. The origin of the receptors is a human donor in good health.

The V and J genes are TRBV27 and TRBJ1-5; D might be TRBD1 (5 bases). Per the germline V gene, CDR1 is MNHEY and CDR2 is SMNVEV (reference sequence). The CDR3 extends over 16 amino acids. V lost 3 bases to trimming and J lost 0 bases, with 12 bases between them. As DNA, the CDR3 is TGTGCCAGCAGTTTGGGGGGGAAACCTAGCAATCAGCCCCAGCATTTT. As protein: CASSLGGKPSNQPQHF.

The V call is TRBV6-6, the J call TRBJ2-7; TRBD2 matches 7 bases. After removal of 5 bases from V and 7 bases from J, the junction contained 11 bases not matched to a gene. Germline-derived CDR1 and CDR2 are MNHNY and SVGAGI (reference sequence). The CDR3 length is 14 residues. The CDR3 protein is CASSQNSGPREQYF. The CDR3 DNA sequence: TGTGCCAGCAGTCAAAATAGCGGGCCCCGTGAGCAGTACTTC.

The CDR3 DNA is TGCAGTGCCCACGGCACAGATACGCAGTATTTT. It translates to CSAHGTDTQYF. This rearrangement joins TRBV20-1 to TRBJ2-3, with D unresolved. The CDR3 sequence is 11 residues long. CDR1 and CDR2 (germline): DFQATT, SNEGSKA (reference sequence). Trimming stripped 6 bases from V and 1 base from J, with 5 bases between.

The V and J genes are TRBV18 and TRBJ1-1, with D possibly matching TRBD1 (5 bases). This CDR3 is 15 amino acids long. Trimming left V 4 bases short and J 1 base short, with 13 bases between. Germline values: CDR1 KGHSH, CDR2 LQKENI. CDR3 residues: CASSLSNGGNTEAFF. CDR3 coding DNA: TGTGCCAGCTCACTTTCTAACGGGGGGAACACTGAAGCTTTCTTT.

The chain combines TRBV25-1 with TRBJ2-7; 9 bases are shared with TRBD1. The CDR3 totals 14 residues. Trimming took 7 bases from V and 5 from J; bases not matched to a gene: 9. CDR1 is MGHDK, CDR2 SYGVNS, per germline. The CDR3 here is CASNPDRGFNEQYF. Here the CDR3 DNA reads TGTGCCAGCAATCCCGACAGGGGGTTTAACGAGCAGTACTTC.

V is TRBV4-1 and J is TRBJ2-1, with 12 bases fitting TRBD2. Germline CDR1 and CDR2: MGHRA and YSYEKL. The CDR3 has 15 residues. Unmatched junction bases numbered 1, after V lost 4 bases and J lost 3 bases. CDR3 region: CASSRLAGVYNEQFF. In DNA, the CDR3 is TGCGCCAGCAGCCGACTAGCGGGAGTCTACAATGAGCAGTTCTTC.

This sequence joins TRBV7-9 and TRBJ2-1; 11 bases agree with TRBD1. With 4 bases clipped from V and 1 base from J, the junction kept 3 bases outside the gene matches. Germline CDR1 reads SEHNR; CDR2 reads FQNEAQ (reference sequence). The CDR3 is 16 amino acids. CDR3 DNA: TGTGCCAGCAGCTGGGGACAGGGGGATTCCTACAATGAGCAGTTCTTC. This sequence encodes CASSWGQGDSYNEQFF.

The chain links TRBV6-5 to TRBJ1-2, with D possibly matching TRBD1 (6 bases). The V and J ends lost 5 bases and 3 bases respectively, with 13 bases between them. There are 14 residues in the CDR3. CDR1 and CDR2 (germline): MNHEY, SVGAGI. Here the CDR3 reads CASSMGGADYGYTF. In DNA form, the CDR3 reads TGTGCCAGCAGTATGGGGGGCGCCGACTATGGCTACACCTTC.

The V and J genes are TRBV5-1 and TRBJ1-6; a possible D gene is TRBD1 (5 bases). Germline V gene lookup returns CDR1 SGHRS and CDR2 YFSETQ. Trimming cost V 3 bases and J 7 bases, with 14 bases left between them. The CDR3 totals 15 residues. The CDR3 loop is CASSSYGTGNSPLHF. CDR3 nucleotides: TGCGCCAGCAGCTCTTACGGGACGGGAAATTCACCCCTCCACTTT.

This clone came up once. The V and J genes are TRBV9 and TRBJ2-2; no firm D call. The ends were cut back, 0 bases at V and 7 bases at J, with 4 bases in the middle. The V gene's germline CDR1 is SGDLS and CDR2 YYNGEE. This CDR3 region has 12 residues. CDR3 region: CASSVEVGELFF. The CDR3 coding sequence is TGTGCCAGCAGCGTAGAGGTCGGGGAGCTGTTTTTT.

This clone was observed a handful of times. The DNA for the CDR3 is TGTGCCAGCAGCGGGGGCCCGGGACAGGGGGTCTCTGGGGCCAACGTCCTGACTTTC. It is translated as CASSGGPGQGVSGANVLTF. V and J are TRBV13 and TRBJ2-6, with 11 bases lining up with TRBD1. The V gene's germline CDR1 is PRHDT and CDR2 FYEKMQ (reference sequence). J gave up 0 bases and V 5 bases, and 9 bases lay outside the gene matches. This CDR3 spans 19 amino acids.

The J gene is TRBJ2-3, the V gene TRBV6-5; TRBD2 agrees at 8 bases. The CDR3 is 16 amino acids. V shed 0 bases and J 1 base; nucleotides not matched to a gene: 3. CDR1 and CDR2 from the germline V gene are MNHEY and SVGAGI. The CDR3 nucleotides are TGTGCCAGCAGTTACTCTGGGACTAGGCGCACAGATACGCAGTATTTT. Its protein product is CASSYSGTRRTDTQYF.